What follows describes a single TCR beta chain. This receptor's antigen is unknown. Base qualities are not recorded, but no much larger clone differs from it by a single base. Any patient with an uncontrolled infection, another autoimmune disease, pregnancy or lactation was excluded. Diagnoses were established on the basis of clinical symptoms, serum thyroxine and TRAb, thyroid ultrasound, and orbital computed tomography. Total RNA was extracted using Trizol reagent, and RNA quality was assessed on an Agilent 2100 Bioanalyzer. The entry originates in a study of T cells in Graves' hyperthyroidism and ophthalmopathy (dated by TCRdb to the late 2010s). Background on the whole study: To identify TCR V-J signatures that set the groups apart, the researchers used a discovery cohort of approximately 98 patients, made up of 40 to 45 with Graves' ophthalmopathy and 57 with stable Graves' hyperthyroidism. Prospective prediction of ophthalmopathy was tested in an independent validation cohort consisting of 18 hyperthyroidism patients and more than 15 patients who later progressed to ophthalmopathy. The 100 discovery patients were randomly divided into training and test sets at a 7:3 ratio. The study also compared thyroid tissue and blood T-cell repertoires from several Graves' hyperthyroidism patients. After blood sampling, hyperthyroidism patients were treated with methimazole at a starting dose of 30 mg daily, and ophthalmopathy patients were treated with high-dose intravenous methylprednisolone. TCR Vbeta CDR3 sequencing of approximately 140 peripheral blood samples (43 ophthalmopathy, roughly 74 hyperthyroidism and roughly 17 progressor patients) is reported in the paper. Overall results and qualifications from the work: Sample size was not statistically predetermined, and investigators were not blinded to group allocation. Most expanded thyroid clonotypes (frequency above 0.001) were also detected in blood, suggesting blood repertoires may reflect thyroid immune responses. In cross-validation, a model built on a 13 V-J signature told ophthalmopathy apart from stable hyperthyroidism with approximately 91% sensitivity and roughly 81% specificity, and in testing the same model reached 80%/75%. In validation, progression to ophthalmopathy was predicted by the model with 70.59% sensitivity and about 72% specificity, a median of about 6.4 months before onset.

From the germline V gene (reference sequence), CDR1 is LNHDA and CDR2 is SQIVND. The CDR3 contains 14 residues, cysteine and phenylalanine counted. Left in the record is the CDR3 DNA by itself, 42 bases read in frame from the first base. Germline trimming: 1 base from V, 7 bases from J; junction bases outside gene matches: 5. The TCR beta CDR3 regions were amplified from the RNA transcripts. The first round of RT-PCR for the TCR CDR3 was performed with the HTBI primer set and the Qiagen OneStep RT-PCR kit. The libraries were constructed in a second round of multiplex PCR and then size-selected and purified. The libraries were sequenced on an Illumina HiSeq2000 using paired-end 100 bp reads. The published analysis was carried out like this. Raw data were processed with SOAPnuke, discarding reads with adapters, uncalled bases, mean Phred below 15, or no exact constant-primer or identifier match. COPE v1.2.5 was used to merge high-quality paired reads, and clonotypes were defined as unique nucleotide sequences. Clonotypes were aligned to IMGT TRBV, TRBD and TRBJ reference segments using MiTCR v1.1. Analysis was restricted to V-J combinations with a frequency above 0.0001, which covered 99.2% of repertoires. A TCS score was defined as the ratio between F50 (clonal expansion) and ExV (chaos), using BLOSUM62-based TCRdist between CDR3 peptides within each V-J. Welch's t-statistics and random forest reduced roughly 540 V-J features to roughly 13, which were used in a naive Bayes classifier (R e1071). The similarity between thyroid and blood repertoires was quantified using the Morisita-Horn index. TCRdb trimmed public reads at Q25 via fastp, called clones via MiXCR and kept in-frame beta chains. For every CDR3 protein sequence, its rows merge into one entry that carries the most common genes and DNA. None of the V and J calls come from the authors' own analysis; TCRdb made them. The sample table shows about 510,000 distinct CDR3 sequences, and 35% to 50% are seen once. The top ten clonotypes cover about 45% of the sample.

The TCR was taken from an adult woman with Graves' disease, either hyperthyroidism or ophthalmopathy (not recorded which). Specimen: peripheral blood or thyroid tissue (not recorded which). The rearrangement joined TRBV19 to TRBJ1-2, with 8 bases matching TRBD1. For the CDR3, the sequence is CASSIGSGGSGYTF. In nucleotides, the sequence is TGTGCCAGTAGTATAGGCTCAGGGGGCTCTGGCTACACCTTC. Beyond the CDR3, the reference TRBV19 and TRBJ1-2 genes provide the residues; the full variable domain reads: DGGITQSPKYLFRKEGQNVTLSCEQNLNHDAMYWYRQDPGQGLRLIYYSQIVNDFQKGDIAEGYSVSREKKESFPLTVTSAQKNPTAFYLCASSIGSGGSGYTFGSGTRLTVV.